The rows below give T cell receptor beta chains drawn from one sample of a study of shared clonotypes between healthy human individuals. TCRdb's table, derived via immunoSEQ multiplex PCR, lists solely in-frame clones and lacks some. The repertoire holds some 2.1 million clones, with around 93% as singletons. Sequenced: naive CD8+ T cells from PBMCs. Receptor source: a man aged 18 to 30 in good health. Some clones in this sample may be carry-over from other donors' samples. Each CDR3 is given with its conserved first and last residue. Fields, in order: clone size, V gene, J gene, D gene, CDR3 protein, CDR3 DNA. The D gene is left open where the match is weak. Expanded clones are given a class, and other clones once, few, many or no size at all.

>-|TRBV5-4|TRBJ1-1|-
CASKSDSAAAFF
TGTGCCAGCAAATCTGACTCGGCTGCAGCTTTCTTT
>-|TRBV28|TRBJ2-1|-
CASSFRRVSSYNEQFF
TGTGCCAGCAGTTTCCGGAGGGTAAGCTCCTACAATGAGCAGTTCTTC
>-|TRBV7-9|TRBJ2-3|-
CASSSFPDTQYF
TGTGCCAGCAGCTCCTTCCCCGATACGCAGTATTTT
>-|TRBV29-1|TRBJ1-2|TRBD1
CSGTGGEMDGYTF
TGCAGCGGAACAGGGGGCGAGATGGATGGCTACACCTTC
>-|TRBV2|TRBJ2-1|TRBD2
CASSVTSGSDNEQFF
TGTGCCAGCAGTGTCACTAGCGGGAGTGACAATGAGCAGTTCTTC
>-|TRBV5-4|TRBJ2-2|TRBD1
CASSPDRVREEVTGELFF
TGTGCCAGCAGCCCGGACAGGGTAAGGGAGGAGGTCACCGGGGAGCTGTTTTTT
>-|TRBV5-4|TRBJ1-2|-
CASSIPGPAYGYTF
TGTGCCAGCAGCATCCCCGGTCCCGCCTATGGCTACACCTTC
>-|TRBV25-1|TRBJ2-7|-
CASSPGSNYEQYF
TGTGCCAGCAGTCCAGGGAGCAACTACGAGCAGTACTTC
>-|TRBV7-2|TRBJ2-1|TRBD2
CASSPWGASGSPYNEQFF
TGTGCCAGCAGCCCATGGGGGGCTAGCGGGAGCCCCTACAATGAGCAGTTCTTC
>-|TRBV28|TRBJ1-4|-
CASRPKRLVGKLFF
TGTGCCAGCAGACCAAAGAGGCTAGTGGGAAAACTGTTTTTT
>-|TRBV27|TRBJ2-3|-
CASSLGASSTDTQYF
TGTGCCAGCAGTTTAGGGGCCTCTAGCACAGATACGCAGTATTTT
>-|TRBV7-2|TRBJ2-7|TRBD2
CASSSEREVSYEQYF
TGTGCCAGCAGCTCAGAGCGGGAGGTCTCCTACGAGCAGTACTTC
>-|TRBV6-5|TRBJ2-7|TRBD2
CASSSSGRASEQYF
TGTGCCAGCAGTAGTAGCGGGAGGGCCTCCGAGCAGTACTTC
>-|TRBV28|TRBJ2-3|TRBD2
CASRSGSGTDTQYF
TGTGCCAGCAGGAGCGGGAGCGGGACAGATACGCAGTATTTT
>-|TRBV27|TRBJ2-1|TRBD2
CASSPTSGWGNEQFF
TGTGCCAGCAGTCCAACTAGCGGGTGGGGCAATGAGCAGTTCTTC
>-|TRBV5-1|TRBJ1-4|-
CASQTGTETEKLFF
TGCGCCAGCCAGACCGGGACCGAGACCGAAAAACTGTTTTTT
>-|TRBV5-1|TRBJ2-2|-
CASSERGGGELFF
TGCGCCAGCAGCGAGAGAGGGGGCGGGGAGCTGTTTTTT
>-|TRBV7-6|TRBJ2-1|TRBD2
CASSARTSGPYNEQFF
TGTGCCAGCAGCGCCCGGACTAGCGGTCCCTACAATGAGCAGTTCTTC
>-|TRBV10-2|TRBJ2-7|TRBD2
CASSEIGLAGGPNHEQYF
TGCGCCAGCAGTGAGATCGGACTAGCGGGAGGGCCTAACCACGAGCAGTACTTC
>-|TRBV27|TRBJ2-1|TRBD2
CASSPSLAGVKNEQFF
TGTGCCAGCAGTCCTTCTCTAGCGGGAGTTAAAAATGAGCAGTTCTTC
>-|TRBV7-9|TRBJ2-7|-
CASSFYEQYF
TGTGCCAGCAGCTTCTACGAGCAGTACTTC
>-|TRBV27|TRBJ2-7|-
CASSFMLGHEQYF
TGTGCCAGCAGTTTCATGCTAGGACACGAGCAGTACTTC
>-|TRBV10-1|TRBJ1-2|TRBD1
CASSETRTGGIYGYTF
TGCGCCAGCAGTGAGACCCGGACAGGGGGTATCTATGGCTACACCTTC
>-|TRBV5-6|TRBJ1-1|-
CASSLDGGGTEAFF
TGTGCCAGCAGCTTGGATGGGGGAGGGACTGAAGCTTTCTTT
>-|TRBV6-5|TRBJ2-1|-
CASSYSRAKSNEQFF
TGTGCCAGCAGTTACTCTCGGGCCAAGAGCAATGAGCAGTTCTTC
>-|TRBV7-9|TRBJ2-2|TRBD2
CASSLYPSSGTGELFF
TGTGCCAGCAGCTTGTACCCCTCTAGCGGCACCGGGGAGCTGTTTTTT
>-|TRBV5-4|TRBJ2-1|-
CASSSDREQFF
TGTGCCAGCAGCTCCGACAGAGAGCAGTTCTTC
>once|TRBV5-1|TRBJ1-3|-
CASSLGSLAGNTIYF
TGCGCCAGCAGCTTGGGGAGCCTGGCTGGAAACACCATATATTTT
>-|TRBV1|TRBJ2-1|-
CTSSRRRGLAGEYNEQFF
TGCACCAGCAGCCGACGACGCGGACTAGCGGGGGAATACAATGAGCAGTTCTTC
>-|TRBV11-2|TRBJ2-7|TRBD2
CASSPGLAGREQYF
TGTGCCAGCAGCCCCGGACTAGCGGGACGCGAGCAGTACTTC
>-|TRBV4-1|TRBJ2-7|TRBD1
CASSQNPGQGAREQYF
TGCGCCAGCAGTCAAAACCCGGGACAGGGGGCTCGGGAGCAGTACTTC
>-|TRBV4-1|TRBJ1-1|-
CASSQGARTEAFF
TGCGCCAGCAGCCAAGGGGCGAGAACTGAAGCTTTCTTT
>-|TRBV7-2|TRBJ2-6|TRBD1
CASSSWDQGAGANVLTF
TGTGCCAGCAGCTCTTGGGATCAGGGGGCTGGGGCCAACGTCCTGACTTTC
>-|TRBV19|TRBJ2-3|-
CASSKPGTDTQYF
TGTGCCAGTAGTAAGCCTGGGACGGATACGCAGTATTTT
>once|TRBV6-4|TRBJ2-5|TRBD1
CARDSQGDQETQYF
TGTGCCAGGGATTCACAGGGGGACCAAGAGACCCAGTACTTC
>-|TRBV30|TRBJ2-7|-
CAWSAVRGYEQYF
TGTGCCTGGAGTGCTGTCAGGGGCTACGAGCAGTACTTC
>once|TRBV14|TRBJ2-1|TRBD2
CASSPLQGVPGLAGGTHNEQFF
TGTGCCAGCAGCCCGTTACAGGGGGTTCCGGGACTAGCGGGAGGGACCCACAATGAGCAGTTCTTC
>-|TRBV10-2|TRBJ2-1|-
CASSESTGDNEQFF
TGCGCCAGCAGTGAGTCGACAGGTGACAATGAGCAGTTCTTC
>-|TRBV9|TRBJ2-7|-
CASSVGSTYYEQYF
TGTGCCAGCAGCGTAGGGAGTACCTACTACGAGCAGTACTTC
>-|TRBV5-1|TRBJ2-3|TRBD2
CASSLAPSGRIDTQYF
TGCGCCAGCAGCTTGGCCCCTAGCGGGAGGATAGATACGCAGTATTTT
>once|TRBV11-2|TRBJ1-1|-
CASSLTDNTEAFF
TGTGCCAGCAGCTTGACAGATAACACTGAAGCTTTCTTT
>-|TRBV5-1|TRBJ2-7|TRBD2
CASKLSPGLADYEQYF
TGCGCCAGCAAACTCTCTCCGGGACTAGCGGACTACGAGCAGTACTTC
>-|TRBV5-1|TRBJ2-5|TRBD2
CASSQGLAGFQETQYF
TGCGCCAGCAGCCAAGGACTAGCGGGCTTCCAAGAGACCCAGTACTTC
>-|TRBV28|TRBJ1-1|TRBD1
CASKGQGVEAFF
TGTGCCAGCAAAGGACAGGGGGTGGAAGCTTTCTTT
>-|TRBV10-1|TRBJ2-1|TRBD2
CASSARLAGFNEQFF
TGCGCCAGCAGTGCTAGACTAGCGGGTTTCAATGAGCAGTTCTTC
>-|TRBV7-8|TRBJ1-2|-
CASSLGRTIYGYTF
TGTGCCAGCAGCTTAGGCAGGACTATCTATGGCTACACCTTC